This T cell receptor (beta chain) was obtained from a study of blood T cell repertoires in COVID-19. At the level of the study: The United States, Italy and Spain were the sources of the acute and convalescent COVID-19 samples.

The data were produced by immunoSEQ multiplex PCR, yet TCRdb's version contains in-frame clones alone and is incomplete. The table shows roughly 180,000 clones, with about 84% occurring only once. V gave up 1 base and J gave up 3 bases; unmatched junction bases: 9. This CDR3 has 17 amino acids. Looked up from germline, CDR1 is MDHEN and CDR2 is SYDVKM. The sequenced sample was PBMCs or T cells enriched from blood (not recorded which). The clonotype comes from a woman aged 40-49 years with acute COVID-19. This rearrangement joins TRBV28 to TRBJ1-5, with TRBD1 matching over 7 bases. The CDR3 here is CASSLYPGTANNQPQHF. The CDR3 coding sequence is TGTGCCAGCAGTTTATATCCCGGGACAGCAAACAATCAGCCCCAGCATTTT. The full variable domain, its missing parts supplied by reference TRBV28 and TRBJ1-5, is DVKVTQSSRYLVKRTGEKVFLECVQDMDHENMFWYRQDPGLGLRLIYFSYDVKMKEKGDIPEGYSVSREKKERFSLILESASTNQTSMYLCASSLYPGTANNQPQHFGDGTRLSIL.